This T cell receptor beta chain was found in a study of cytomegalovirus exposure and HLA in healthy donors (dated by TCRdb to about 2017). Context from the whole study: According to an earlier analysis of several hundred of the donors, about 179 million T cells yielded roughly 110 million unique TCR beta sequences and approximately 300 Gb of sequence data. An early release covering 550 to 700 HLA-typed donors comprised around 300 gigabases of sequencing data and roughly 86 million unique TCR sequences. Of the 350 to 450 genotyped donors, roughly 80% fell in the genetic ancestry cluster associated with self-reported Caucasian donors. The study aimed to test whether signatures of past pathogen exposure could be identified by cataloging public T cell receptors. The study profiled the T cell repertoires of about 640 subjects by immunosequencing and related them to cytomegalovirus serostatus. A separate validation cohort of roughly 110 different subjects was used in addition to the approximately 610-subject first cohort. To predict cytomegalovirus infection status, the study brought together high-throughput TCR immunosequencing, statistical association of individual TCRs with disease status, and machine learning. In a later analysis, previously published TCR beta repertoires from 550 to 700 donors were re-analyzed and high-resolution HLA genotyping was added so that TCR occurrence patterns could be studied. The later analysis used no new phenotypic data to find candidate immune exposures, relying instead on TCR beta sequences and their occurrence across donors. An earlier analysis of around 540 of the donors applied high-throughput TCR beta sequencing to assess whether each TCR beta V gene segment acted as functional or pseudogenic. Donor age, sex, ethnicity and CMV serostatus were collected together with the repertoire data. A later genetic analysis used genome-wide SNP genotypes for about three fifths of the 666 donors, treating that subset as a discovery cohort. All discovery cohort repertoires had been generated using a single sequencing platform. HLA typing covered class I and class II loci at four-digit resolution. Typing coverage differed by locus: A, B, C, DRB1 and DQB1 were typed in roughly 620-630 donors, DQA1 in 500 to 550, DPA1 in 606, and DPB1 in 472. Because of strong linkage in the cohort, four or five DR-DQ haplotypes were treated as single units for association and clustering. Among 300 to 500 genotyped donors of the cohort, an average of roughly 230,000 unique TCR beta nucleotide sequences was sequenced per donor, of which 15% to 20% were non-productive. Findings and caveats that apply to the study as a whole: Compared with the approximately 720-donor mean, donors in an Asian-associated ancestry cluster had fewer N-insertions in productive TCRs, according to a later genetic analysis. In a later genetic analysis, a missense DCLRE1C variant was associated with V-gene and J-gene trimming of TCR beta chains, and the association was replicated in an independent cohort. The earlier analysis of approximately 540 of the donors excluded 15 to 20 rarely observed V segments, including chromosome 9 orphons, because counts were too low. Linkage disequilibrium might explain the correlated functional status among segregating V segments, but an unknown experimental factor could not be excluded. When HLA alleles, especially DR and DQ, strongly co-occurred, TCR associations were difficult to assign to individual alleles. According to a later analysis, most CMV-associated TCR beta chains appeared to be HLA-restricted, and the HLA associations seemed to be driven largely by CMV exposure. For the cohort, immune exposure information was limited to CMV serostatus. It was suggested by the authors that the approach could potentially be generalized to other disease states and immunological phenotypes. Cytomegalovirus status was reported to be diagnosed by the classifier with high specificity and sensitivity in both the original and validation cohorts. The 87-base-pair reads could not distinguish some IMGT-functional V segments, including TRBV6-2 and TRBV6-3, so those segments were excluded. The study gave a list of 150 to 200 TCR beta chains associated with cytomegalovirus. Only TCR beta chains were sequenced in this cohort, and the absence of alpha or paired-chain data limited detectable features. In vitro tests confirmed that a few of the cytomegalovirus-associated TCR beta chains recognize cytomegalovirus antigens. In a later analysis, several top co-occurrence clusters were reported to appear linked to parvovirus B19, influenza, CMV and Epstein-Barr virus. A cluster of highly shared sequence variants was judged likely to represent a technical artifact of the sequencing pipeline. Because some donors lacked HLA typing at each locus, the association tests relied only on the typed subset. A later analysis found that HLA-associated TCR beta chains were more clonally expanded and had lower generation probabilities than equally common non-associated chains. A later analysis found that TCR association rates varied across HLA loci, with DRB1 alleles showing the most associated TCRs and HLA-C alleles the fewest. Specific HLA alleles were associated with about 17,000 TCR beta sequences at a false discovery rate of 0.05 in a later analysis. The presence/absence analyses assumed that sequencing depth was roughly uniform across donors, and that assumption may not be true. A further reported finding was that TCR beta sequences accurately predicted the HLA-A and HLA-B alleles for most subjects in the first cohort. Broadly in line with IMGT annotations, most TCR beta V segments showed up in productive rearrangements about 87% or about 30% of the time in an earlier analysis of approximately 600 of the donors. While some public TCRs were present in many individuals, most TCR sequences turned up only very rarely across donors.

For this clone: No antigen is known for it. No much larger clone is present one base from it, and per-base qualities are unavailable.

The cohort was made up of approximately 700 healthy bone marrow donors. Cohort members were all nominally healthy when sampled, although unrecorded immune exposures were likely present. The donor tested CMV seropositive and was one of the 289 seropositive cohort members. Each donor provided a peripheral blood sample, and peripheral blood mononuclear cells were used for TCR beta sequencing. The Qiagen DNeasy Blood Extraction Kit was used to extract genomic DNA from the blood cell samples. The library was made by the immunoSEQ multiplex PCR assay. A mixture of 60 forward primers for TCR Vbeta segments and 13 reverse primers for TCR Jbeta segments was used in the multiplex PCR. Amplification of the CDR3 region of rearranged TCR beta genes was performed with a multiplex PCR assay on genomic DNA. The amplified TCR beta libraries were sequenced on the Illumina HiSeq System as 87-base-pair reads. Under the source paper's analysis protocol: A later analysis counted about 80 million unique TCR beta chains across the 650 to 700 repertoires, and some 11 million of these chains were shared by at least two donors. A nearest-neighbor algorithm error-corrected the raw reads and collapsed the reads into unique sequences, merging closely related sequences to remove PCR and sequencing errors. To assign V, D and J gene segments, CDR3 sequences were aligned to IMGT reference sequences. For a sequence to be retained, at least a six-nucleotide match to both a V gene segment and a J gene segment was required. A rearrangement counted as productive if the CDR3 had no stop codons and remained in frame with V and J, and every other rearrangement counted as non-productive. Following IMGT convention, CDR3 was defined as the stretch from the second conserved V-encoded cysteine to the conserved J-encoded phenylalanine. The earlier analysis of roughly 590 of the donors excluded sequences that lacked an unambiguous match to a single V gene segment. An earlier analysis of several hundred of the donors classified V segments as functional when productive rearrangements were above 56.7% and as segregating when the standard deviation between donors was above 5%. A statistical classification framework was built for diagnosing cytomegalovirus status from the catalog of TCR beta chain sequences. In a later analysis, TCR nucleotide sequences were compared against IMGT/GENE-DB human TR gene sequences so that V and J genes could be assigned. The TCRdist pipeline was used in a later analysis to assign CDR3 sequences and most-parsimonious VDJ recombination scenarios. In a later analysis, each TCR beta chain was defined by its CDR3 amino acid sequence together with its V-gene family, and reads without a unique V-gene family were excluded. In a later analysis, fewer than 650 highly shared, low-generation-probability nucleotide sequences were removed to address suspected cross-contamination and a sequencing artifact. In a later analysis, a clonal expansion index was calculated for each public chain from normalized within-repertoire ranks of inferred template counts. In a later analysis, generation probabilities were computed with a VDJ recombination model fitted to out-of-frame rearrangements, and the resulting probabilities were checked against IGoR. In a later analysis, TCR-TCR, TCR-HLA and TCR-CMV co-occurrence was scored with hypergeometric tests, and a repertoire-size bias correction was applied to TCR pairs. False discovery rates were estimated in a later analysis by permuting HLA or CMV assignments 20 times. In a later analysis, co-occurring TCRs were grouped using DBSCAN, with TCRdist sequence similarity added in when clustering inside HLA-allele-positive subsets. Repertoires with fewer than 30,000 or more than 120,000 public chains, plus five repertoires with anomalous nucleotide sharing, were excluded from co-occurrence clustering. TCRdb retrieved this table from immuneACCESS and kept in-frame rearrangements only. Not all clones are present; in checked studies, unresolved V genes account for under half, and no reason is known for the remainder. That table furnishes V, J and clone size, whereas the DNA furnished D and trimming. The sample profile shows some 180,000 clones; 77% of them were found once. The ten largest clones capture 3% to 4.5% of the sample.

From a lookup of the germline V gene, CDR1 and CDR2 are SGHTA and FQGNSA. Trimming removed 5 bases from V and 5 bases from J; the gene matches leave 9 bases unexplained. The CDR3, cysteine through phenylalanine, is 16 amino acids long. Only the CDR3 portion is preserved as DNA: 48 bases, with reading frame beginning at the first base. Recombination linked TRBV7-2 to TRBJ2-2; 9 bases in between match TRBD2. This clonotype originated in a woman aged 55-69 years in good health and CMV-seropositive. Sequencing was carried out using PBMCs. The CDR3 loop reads CASSPAGTSGTGELFF. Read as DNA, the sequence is TGTGCCAGCAGCCCGGCTGGTACTAGCGGGACCGGGGAGCTGTTTTTT.